The present TCR beta chain was sequenced within a study of blood T cell repertoires in COVID-19. The wider study: Collection of acute and convalescent COVID-19 samples took place in the United States, Italy and Spain. From T cells, B-cell-depleted T cells, or PBMCs came the material, which was cDNA or gDNA.

Using immunoSEQ multiplex PCR, the repertoire was profiled, and TCRdb retains in-frame clones only, with some absent. The sample lists some 60,000 clones; 85% to 90% were seen once. This clone was detected a few times. With 5 bases clipped from V and 7 bases from J, the junction kept 10 bases outside the gene matches. Per the germline V gene, CDR1 is MDHEN and CDR2 is SYDVKM. The CDR3 spans 16 residues. The clonotype comes from a man in his 60s with acute or convalescent COVID-19. The sequenced material came from peripheral blood. J is TRBJ2-1 and V is TRBV28, with TRBD2 matching over 11 bases. This CDR3 reads CASSLLSGRARNEQFF. In DNA form, the CDR3 reads TGTGCCAGCAGTCTCCTTAGCGGGAGGGCCAGGAATGAGCAGTTCTTC.